This entry lists 26 T cell receptor beta chains sequenced from one sample in a study of blood T cell repertoires in COVID-19. Clones were read by immunoSEQ multiplex PCR, and TCRdb kept only the in-frame ones, dropping some. The repertoire holds approximately 220,000 clones, with roughly 80% as singletons. Material for sequencing was peripheral blood. These receptors were collected from a woman between 70 and 85 years old with acute or convalescent COVID-19.

The chain combines TRBV4-1 with TRBJ1-5; TRBD1 matches at 10 bases. The CDR3 extends over 16 amino acids. From germline, CDR1 is MGHRA and CDR2 YSYEKL. After removal of 1 base from V and 5 bases from J, the junction contained 5 bases not matched to a gene. CDR3 in amino acids: CASSQVLGQGYQPQHF. CDR3 nucleotide sequence: TGCGCCAGCAGCCAAGTCCTGGGACAGGGGTATCAGCCCCAGCATTTT.

This sequence joins TRBV7-2 and TRBJ1-2, with D perhaps TRBD1 (5 bases). Trimming cost V 5 bases and J 1 base, with 11 bases left between them. The CDR3 extends over 14 amino acids. The germline gives CDR1 SGHTA, CDR2 FQGNSA. The CDR3 protein is CASSPPGNNYGYTF. The DNA for the CDR3 is TGTGCCAGCAGCCCACCAGGGAATAACTATGGCTACACCTTC.

The rearrangement uses TRBV30 and TRBJ1-3, with no clear D. Germline CDR1 GTSNPN, CDR2 SVGIG (reference sequence). V was cut by 0 bases and J by 2 bases, with 5 bases left in between. This CDR3 contains 13 residues. The CDR3, as DNA: TGTGCCTGGAGTGTTCCTCCTGGAAACACCATATATTTT. Encoded protein: CAWSVPPGNTIYF.

The rearrangement joins TRBV7-8 to TRBJ2-6; 9 bases line up with TRBD1. J was trimmed by 2 bases and V by 5 bases; bases with no gene match: 7. The germline V gene encodes CDR1 SGHVS and CDR2 FQNEAQ. CDR3 length: 17 residues. The CDR3 DNA reads TGTGCCAGCAGCGAATTAACAGGGGGCACTGGGGCCAACGTCCTGACTTTC. It yields the protein CASSELTGGTGANVLTF.

This clone has a single count. CDR3 amino acids: CASSLDRAGNTIYF. CDR3 in DNA: TGTGCCAGCAGTCTGGACAGGGCTGGAAACACCATATATTTT. The V gene is TRBV6-5, the J gene TRBJ1-3; 8 bases are shared with TRBD1. The CDR3 loop spans 14 amino acids. Germline trimming cut 5 bases from V and 2 bases from J; bases unmatched to any gene: 2. Per germline, CDR1 MNHEY and CDR2 SVGAGI.

In its sample, this clone was seen a few times. This CDR3 reads CASSSRARGYTF. The CDR3 bases are TGTGCCAGCAGCTCCAGGGCGCGGGGCTACACCTTC. The genes are TRBV7-9 and TRBJ1-2; a weak D match, TRBD1 (5 bases). Germline CDR1 and CDR2: SEHNR and FQNEAQ (reference sequence). Trimming removed 4 bases at V and 8 bases at J, with 11 bases between. The CDR3 is 12 amino acids.

The J gene is TRBJ1-5, the V gene TRBV28; no definite D call. There are 14 residues in the CDR3. Trimming removed 2 bases from V and 5 bases from J, with 10 bases in between. CDR1 and CDR2 from the germline V gene are MDHEN and SYDVKM. CDR3 amino acids: CASSLVQEDQPQHF. CDR3 nucleotide sequence: TGTGCCAGCAGTTTAGTCCAGGAGGATCAGCCCCAGCATTTT.

The chain joins TRBV30 to TRBJ1-4, with 9 bases fitting TRBD1. CDR1 is GTSNPN and CDR2 is SVGIG in the germline V gene (reference sequence). Trimming at V came to 1 base and at J to 8 bases, leaving 8 bases not matched to a gene. This CDR3 is 15 amino acids long. The CDR3 nucleotides are TGTGCCTGGAGTGGGGTACAGGGGGCAGGCGAAAAACTGTTTTTT. Amino acids: CAWSGVQGAGEKLFF.

The chain carries TRBV6-5 and TRBJ2-5; TRBD2 is a possible D gene (6 bases). V lost 1 base and J lost 2, with 11 bases in between. The CDR3 consists of 15 residues. Germline values: CDR1 MNHEY, CDR2 SVGAGI. The CDR3 protein is CASSYYMGGQETQYF. The CDR3 DNA reads TGTGCCAGCAGTTACTATATGGGGGGTCAAGAGACCCAGTACTTC.

In this sample, this clone turned up once. The V and J genes are TRBV7-9 and TRBJ1-1; D call uncertain. Trimming removed 1 base at V and 5 bases at J, with 11 bases between. Germline V lookup: CDR1 SEHNR, CDR2 FQNEAQ (reference sequence). CDR3 length: 14 amino acids. The CDR3 reads CASSLDPRRTEAFF. The CDR3 DNA follows: TGTGCCAGCAGCTTAGATCCTCGGAGGACTGAAGCTTTCTTT. Full variable domain (missing parts from reference TRBV7-9 and TRBJ1-1): DTGVSQNPRHKITKRGQNVTFRCDPISEHNRLYWYRQTLGQGPEFLTYFQNEAQLEKSRLLSDRFSAERPKGSFSTLEIQRTEQGDSAMYLCASSLDPRRTEAFFGQGTRLTVV.

This CDR3 is CASSSRDRATGEQYF. Here the CDR3 DNA reads TGTGCCAGCAGTTCCCGGGACAGGGCCACGGGGGAGCAGTACTTC. This chain connects TRBV27 to TRBJ2-7, with TRBD1 matching 9 bases. J lost 7 bases, V lost 4 bases, and 11 bases had no gene match. In germline, CDR1 is MNHEY, CDR2 SMNVEV (reference sequence). The length of the CDR3 is 15 residues.

The chain couples TRBV2 to TRBJ2-1; the match to TRBD1 covers 8 bases. The V and J ends lost 4 bases and 6 bases, in that order; junction bases with no gene match: 8. The CDR3 length is 15 residues. The germline gives CDR1 SNHLY, CDR2 FYNNEI. The CDR3 reads CASSGRGLNINEQFF. The CDR3 nucleotides are TGTGCCAGCAGTGGCAGGGGGCTAAACATCAATGAGCAGTTCTTC.

The CDR3 region is CASSLGENYGYTF. The CDR3 DNA sequence: TGTGCCAGCAGCTTGGGGGAGAACTATGGCTACACCTTC. The genes are TRBV5-6 and TRBJ1-2; unclear D gene. Per germline, CDR1 SGHDT and CDR2 YYEEEE. CDR3 size: 13 residues. Trimming took 0 bases from V and 2 from J, leaving 5 bases between them.

The V and J genes are TRBV5-5 and TRBJ1-6; 8 positions match TRBD1. Losses at the gene ends were 4 bases for V and 6 bases for J; bases not matched to a gene: 3. CDR3 length equals 14 residues. The germline CDR1 and CDR2 sequences are SGHKS and YYEKEE (reference sequence). The CDR3 DNA reads as TGTGCCAGCAGCCAGGACAGGGTTAATTCACCCCTCCACTTT. Residues: CASSQDRVNSPLHF.

The rearrangement joins TRBV9 to TRBJ1-1, with D perhaps TRBD1 (6 bases). Trimming took 0 bases from V and 0 from J, leaving 15 bases between them. Germline V gene data show CDR1 as SGDLS and CDR2 as YYNGEE. The CDR3 runs to 17 residues. The CDR3 DNA follows: TGTGCCAGCAGCGTAGATCCCCTGGGGGCCATGAACACTGAAGCTTTCTTT. Amino acids: CASSVDPLGAMNTEAFF.

The V and J genes are TRBV6-6 and TRBJ2-4, with TRBD1 as a possible D gene (5 bases). V lost 2 bases and J 7 bases, leaving 6 bases between the germline ends. This CDR3 region has 12 residues. From germline, CDR1 is MNHNY and CDR2 SVGAGI (reference sequence). The chain's CDR3 is CASSYNRNIQYF. CDR3 DNA: TGTGCCAGCAGTTACAACAGGAACATTCAGTACTTC.

The chain joins TRBV19 to TRBJ2-7; maybe TRBD1 (6 bases). Trimming stripped 1 base from V and 0 bases from J, with 16 bases between. Germline lookup yields CDR1 LNHDA and CDR2 SQIVND (reference sequence). The CDR3 is 17 amino acids. The CDR3: CASSIALSETGSYEQYF. In DNA form, the CDR3 reads TGTGCCAGTAGTATAGCCCTCTCTGAGACAGGCTCCTACGAGCAGTACTTC. The whole variable domain, filled in from reference TRBV19 and TRBJ2-7, reads DGGITQSPKYLFRKEGQNVTLSCEQNLNHDAMYWYRQDPGQGLRLIYYSQIVNDFQKGDIAEGYSVSREKKESFPLTVTSAQKNPTAFYLCASSIALSETGSYEQYFGPGTRLTVT.

V and J are TRBV24-1 and TRBJ2-3, with D maybe TRBD1 (6 bases). Trimming pared 1 base from V and 2 bases from J, leaving 15 bases between. Germline V gene data show CDR1 as KGHDR and CDR2 as SFDVKD. The CDR3 covers 17 residues. The CDR3, as DNA: TGTGCCACCAGTGATTTAGAGACGGCAGGGGTCACAGATACGCAGTATTTT. It specifies CATSDLETAGVTDTQYF.

V usage is TRBV25-1 and J usage is TRBJ1-4, with TRBD1 identical over 8 bases. Germline values: CDR1 MGHDK, CDR2 SYGVNS. With V trimmed by 1 base and J by 7 bases, 5 bases remained unmatched. CDR3 size: 15 residues. The CDR3 DNA is TGTGCCAGCAGTGAATGGAACAGGGGGATTGAAAAACTGTTTTTT. Amino acid sequence: CASSEWNRGIEKLFF.

CDR3 residues: CSASTGTGINYGYTF. The CDR3 DNA reads TGCAGTGCTAGTACCGGGACAGGGATTAACTATGGCTACACCTTC. V and J are TRBV20-1 and TRBJ1-2; TRBD1 matches at 9 bases. With V trimmed by 3 bases and J by 1 base, 6 bases remained unmatched. The CDR3 runs to 15 residues. The V gene's germline CDR1 is DFQATT and CDR2 SNEGSKA (reference sequence).

The chain combines TRBV28 with TRBJ1-5; 8 bases are shared with TRBD1. Germline V CDR1 and CDR2: MDHEN, SYDVKM. V shed 7 bases and J 4 bases; nucleotides not matched to a gene: 9. This CDR3 region has 15 residues. Here the CDR3 reads CASIFHRDRNQPQHF. In nucleotides, the CDR3 is TGTGCCAGCATATTTCACCGGGACAGGAATCAGCCCCAGCATTTT.

Details on this clone: The same CDR3 can be traced to other DNA sequences in this sample. The genes are TRBV6-5 and TRBJ1-2, with D tentatively TRBD1 (6 bases). The CDR3 is made up of 13 amino acids. The V gene's germline CDR1 is MNHEY and CDR2 SVGAGI. V was cut by 6 bases and J by 4 bases, with 12 bases left in between. The CDR3 bases are TGTGCCAGCAGCTGGGACACGAGCTATGGCTACACCTTC. Its translation is CASSWDTSYGYTF.

The chain has TRBV12-3 or TRBV12-4 and TRBJ2-7, with a possible D match to TRBD2 (5 bases). The CDR3 covers 13 residues. Between the trimmed V and J ends, which lost 3 bases and 3 bases, there was a span of 9 bases. The CDR3 DNA reads TGTGCCAGCAGTTTCATGGGAGACTACGAGCAGTACTTC. Its protein is CASSFMGDYEQYF.

This chain uses TRBV28 with TRBJ2-7, with 11 bases matching TRBD1. With 5 bases clipped from V and 2 bases from J, the junction kept 8 bases outside the gene matches. Looked up from germline, CDR1 is MDHEN and CDR2 is SYDVKM. The CDR3 sequence is 16 residues long. CDR3 nucleotides: TGTGCCAGCAGTCCTACCCCGGGACAGGGGGCCTACGAGCAGTACTTC. It specifies CASSPTPGQGAYEQYF.

V gene TRBV5-6 combines with J gene TRBJ1-1; TRBD1 matches 8 bases. V dropped 4 bases and J dropped 4; count of bases not matched to a gene: 12. This CDR3 region has 16 residues. Germline V CDR1 and CDR2: SGHDT, YYEEEE. The DNA of the CDR3 is TGTGCCAGCAGCGCTCGACAGGGGAGATTACCCACTGAAGCTTTCTTT. Translation gives CASSARQGRLPTEAFF.

This rearrangement joins TRBV6-2 or TRBV6-3 to TRBJ2-7, with D possibly TRBD2 on 6 matching bases. CDR3 size: 14 residues. Trimming took 5 bases from V and 0 from J, leaving 11 bases between them. CDR1 MNHEY and CDR2 SVGEGT come from the germline V gene. CDR3 coding DNA: TGTGCCAGCAGTACTGGGACTCGCTCCTACGAGCAGTACTTC. This gives the protein CASSTGTRSYEQYF.